A single sample gave rise to the 27 T cell receptor beta chains below, sequenced in a study of B cell selection in AIRE deficiency. Assay: immunoSEQ multiplex PCR; the TCRdb copy retains only in-frame clones and omits some. The sample has about 22,000 clones; about 90% are singletons. Sorted regulatory T cells were CD4-positive, CD25-high and CD127-low or negative. The sample consisted of CD4+CD25+ Tregs sorted from PBMCs. The receptors here all came from a human donor in good health.

This chain joins TRBV18 and TRBJ2-1; 11 bases are a match to TRBD2. Trimming at V came to 6 bases and at J to 16 bases, leaving 8 bases not matched to a gene. The germline gives CDR1 KGHSH, CDR2 LQKENI. The CDR3 consists of 12 residues. This chain's CDR3 is CASSTTSGAGFF. For the CDR3, the DNA is TGTGCCAGCTCGACGACTAGCGGGGCCGGATTCTTC.

The CDR3: CASSIVTGGSEQFF. The CDR3 coding sequence is TGTGCCAGTAGTATAGTCACAGGGGGCAGTGAGCAGTTCTTC. The rearrangement joins TRBV19 to TRBJ2-1, with TRBD1 matching over 9 bases. Germline V CDR1 and CDR2: LNHDA, SQIVND (reference sequence). The CDR3 extends over 14 amino acids. The V and J ends lost 1 base and 9 bases, in that order; junction bases with no gene match: 4.

This chain joins TRBV11-3 and TRBJ2-1; 9 nucleotides agree with TRBD1. V was clipped by 3 bases and J by 9 bases; unmatched bases: 6. CDR3 size: 14 residues. In germline, CDR1 is SGHNT, CDR2 YENEEA. In DNA form, the CDR3 reads TGTGCCAGCAGCTTGCTAACAGGGGGCGGTGAGCAGTTCTTC. Amino acid sequence: CASSLLTGGGEQFF.

The table lists this clone with a count of one. The chain has TRBV5-1 and TRBJ2-2; 12 bases are a match to TRBD1. CDR1 and CDR2 (germline): SGHRS, YFSETQ. This CDR3 comprises 15 residues. J lost 7 bases, V lost 3 bases, and 4 bases had no gene match. The CDR3 DNA reads TGCGCCAGCAGCTGGGGACAGGGGGCTTTCGGGGAGCTGTTTTTT. Amino acids: CASSWGQGAFGELFF.

The chain uses TRBV7-9 and TRBJ2-3; 11 bases are a match to TRBD2. Trimming at V came to 5 bases and at J to 1 base, leaving 8 bases not matched to a gene. Per germline, CDR1 SEHNR and CDR2 FQNEAQ (reference sequence). This CDR3 is built from 17 residues. The CDR3 is CASSHRSGGAGTDTQYF. The CDR3 nucleotides are TGTGCCAGCAGCCATCGTAGCGGGGGGGCCGGCACAGATACGCAGTATTTT.

The chain uses TRBV5-4 and TRBJ2-2, with unresolved D. CDR1 and CDR2 (germline): SGHNT, YYREEE (reference sequence). Deletions cut 0 bases from V and 3 bases from J, with 12 bases between. The CDR3 sequence is 16 residues long. The CDR3 region has the DNA TGTGCCAGCAGCTTGGATAGGACGAAGTACACCGGGGAGCTGTTTTTT. It codes for CASSLDRTKYTGELFF.

The chain employs TRBV5-1 and TRBJ2-3; possible D gene TRBD2, 5 bases. Germline-derived CDR1 and CDR2 are SGHRS and YFSETQ. With 5 bases removed from V and 2 bases from J, the gap between germline ends came to 15 bases. CDR3 length: 15 residues. This CDR3 reads CASRMRTGVTDTQYF. CDR3 DNA: TGCGCCAGCAGGATGCGGACTGGGGTCACAGATACGCAGTATTTT.

The chain links TRBV6-6 to TRBJ1-5; 7 nucleotides match TRBD1. The germline CDR1 and CDR2 sequences are MNHNY and SVGAGI (reference sequence). Losses at the gene ends were 2 bases for V and 4 bases for J; bases not matched to a gene: 5. The CDR3 has 15 amino acids. CDR3 sequence reads: CASSYGNRGNQPQHF. CDR3 DNA sequence: TGTGCCAGCAGTTACGGAAACAGGGGAAATCAGCCCCAGCATTTT.

The V call is TRBV9, the J call TRBJ2-5, with D hard to call. The CDR3 contains 13 residues. Germline V gene lookup returns CDR1 SGDLS and CDR2 YYNGEE. V was shortened by 1 base and J by 4 bases, with 8 bases between the two germline ends. CDR3 sequence: CASSVQDGETQYF. The CDR3 DNA reads as TGTGCCAGCAGCGTACAGGATGGAGAGACCCAGTACTTC. Looking up the rest from reference TRBV9 and TRBJ2-5 gives the full variable domain: DSGVTQTPKHLITATGQRVTLRCSPRSGDLSVYWYQQSLDQGLQFLIQYYNGEERAKGNILERFSAQQFPDLHSELNLSSLELGDSALYFCASSVQDGETQYFGPGTRLLVL.

This chain uses TRBV6-5 with TRBJ2-3; possibly TRBD2 for D (6 bases). The germline gives CDR1 MNHEY, CDR2 SVGAGI. The V end was cut by 6 bases, the J end by 4 bases, with 11 bases between. CDR3 length: 13 amino acids. CDR3 in amino acids: CASRYRGADTQYF. CDR3 nucleotide sequence: TGTGCCAGCAGATACCGCGGGGCAGATACGCAGTATTTT.

The V gene is TRBV7-2, the J gene TRBJ1-5, with D possibly matching TRBD1 (5 bases). Trimming removed 1 base from V and 2 bases from J, with 9 bases in between. CDR3 length equals 15 residues. Per the germline V gene, CDR1 is SGHTA and CDR2 is FQGNSA. CDR3 residues: CASSLGDAGNQPQHF. In DNA form, the CDR3 reads TGTGCCAGCAGCTTAGGGGACGCTGGCAATCAGCCCCAGCATTTT.

The chain recombines TRBV6-6 with TRBJ2-7; D possibly uses TRBD1 or TRBD2 (6 bases each). Germline loops: CDR1 MNHNY, CDR2 SVGAGI (reference sequence). V lost 6 bases and J lost 0, with 15 bases in between. CDR3 size: 15 residues. CDR3 in DNA: TGTGCCAGCAGCAAGGCCAGGGGACTCTCCTACGAGCAGTACTTC. Its translation: CASSKARGLSYEQYF.

The chain's CDR3 is CASSYSRGNQPQHF. The CDR3 nucleotides are TGTGCCAGCAGTTACTCGAGGGGCAATCAGCCCCAGCATTTT. This chain connects TRBV6-6 to TRBJ1-5, with no clear D. V gave up 0 bases and J gave up 2 bases, with 5 bases separating them. The CDR3 totals 14 residues. Looked up from germline, CDR1 is MNHNY and CDR2 is SVGAGI (reference sequence).

Here the CDR3 reads CASSSDGSGTEAFF. DNA of the CDR3: TGCGCCAGCAGCTCTGACGGAAGCGGGACTGAAGCTTTCTTT. This chain links TRBV5-1 with TRBJ1-1, with D unclear. The CDR3 is 14 residues long. Germline V gives CDR1 SGHRS, CDR2 YFSETQ. V was clipped by 3 bases and J by 5 bases, with 14 bases between them.

The chain carries TRBV10-2 and TRBJ1-2; a possible D gene is TRBD1 (5 bases). V lost 9 bases to trimming and J lost 8 bases, with 22 bases between them. Germline lookup yields CDR1 WSHSY and CDR2 SAAADI. The CDR3 consists of 14 residues. CDR3 residues: CARKRTPRRVGYTF. CDR3 DNA sequence: TGCGCCAGGAAAAGGACACCTAGAAGGGTAGGCTACACCTTC.

The chain employs TRBV10-3 and TRBJ1-5; no reliable D call. Germline CDR1 reads ENHRY; CDR2 reads SYGVKD. V was cut by 5 bases and J by 5 bases, with 13 bases left in between. The CDR3 loop spans 14 amino acids. For the CDR3, the DNA is TGTGCCATCAGTACTGACGGTAGGGATCAGCCCCAGCATTTT. This translates into CAISTDGRDQPQHF.

This chain uses TRBV2 with TRBJ2-1; 10 bases map to TRBD2. Per germline, CDR1 SNHLY and CDR2 FYNNEI. The CDR3 loop spans 16 amino acids. Trimming cost V 6 bases and J 2 bases; bases outside gene matches: 7. The CDR3 spells CASRSQAGGTYNEQFF. In nucleotides, the CDR3 is TGTGCCAGCAGAAGCCAAGCGGGAGGGACCTACAATGAGCAGTTCTTC.

V is TRBV2 and J is TRBJ2-5; D ambiguous. Germline CDR1 SNHLY, CDR2 FYNNEI. CDR3 size: 13 residues. Trimming took 3 bases from V and 5 from J, leaving 10 bases between them. CDR3 sequence: CASSEGSWETQYF. The CDR3 DNA reads TGTGCCAGCAGTGAGGGCAGTTGGGAGACCCAGTACTTC.

The V and J genes are TRBV2 and TRBJ1-1, with D possibly being TRBD1 (5 bases). The CDR3 is 16 residues long. CDR1 is SNHLY and CDR2 is FYNNEI in the germline V gene. V was pared by 6 bases and J by 0 bases, with 17 bases between. CDR3 in DNA: TGTGCCAGCAGACCCAGGGTGAGGGGTCTGAACACTGAAGCTTTCTTT. Protein: CASRPRVRGLNTEAFF. Full variable domain (remainder filled in from reference TRBV2 and TRBJ1-1): EPEVTQTPSHQVTQMGQEVILRCVPISNHLYFYWYRQILGQKVEFLVSFYNNEISEKSEIFDDQFSVERPDGSNFTLKIRSTKLEDSAMYFCASRPRVRGLNTEAFFGQGTRLTVV.

V is TRBV7-9 and J is TRBJ1-2, with TRBD1 matching 9 bases. The CDR3 extends over 17 amino acids. With V trimmed by 3 bases and J by 4 bases, 12 bases remained unmatched. Germline-derived CDR1 and CDR2 are SEHNR and FQNEAQ (reference sequence). The CDR3 DNA sequence: TGTGCCAGCAGCTTGGCAATGGGGACAGGGAGCGGCTATGGCTACACCTTC. It translates to CASSLAMGTGSGYGYTF.

This clone was recorded a few times. The J gene is TRBJ2-7, the V gene TRBV29-1, with 13 bases fitting TRBD2. The V segment lost 7 bases and the J segment 0 bases; nucleotides outside the gene matches: 12. The CDR3 extends over 17 amino acids. Germline-derived CDR1 and CDR2 are SQVTM and ANQGSEA. This chain's CDR3 is CSALRTSGRRSSYEQYF. For the CDR3, the DNA is TGCAGCGCCCTAAGGACTAGCGGGAGAAGGAGCTCCTACGAGCAGTACTTC.

CDR3 sequence reads: CASSQRLAGASYEQYF. The CDR3 coding sequence is TGTGCCAGCAGCCAGAGACTAGCGGGGGCTTCCTACGAGCAGTACTTC. The gene calls are TRBV6-6 and TRBJ2-7, with TRBD2 identical over 12 bases. CDR1 is MNHNY and CDR2 is SVGAGI in the germline V gene (reference sequence). The trim removed 6 bases at V and 1 base at J, leaving 7 bases unmatched. The CDR3 loop spans 16 amino acids.

The chain joins TRBV2 to TRBJ2-7, with 10 bases matching TRBD1. Germline CDR1 reads SNHLY; CDR2 reads FYNNEI. The CDR3 has 15 residues. V shed 2 bases and J 4 bases; nucleotides not matched to a gene: 5. The CDR3 spells CASSELGTGVYEQYF. The CDR3 DNA is TGTGCCAGCAGTGAACTCGGGACAGGGGTTTACGAGCAGTACTTC.

The table lists this clone with a few counts. This chain connects TRBV6-5 to TRBJ1-1, with unresolved D. CDR3 length equals 16 residues. V lost 0 bases and J lost 1, with 12 bases in between. CDR1 and CDR2 (germline): MNHEY, SVGAGI. The CDR3 nucleotides are TGTGCCAGCAGTTACTCGTCCCGGGTTCGGAACACTGAAGCTTTCTTT. This gives the protein CASSYSSRVRNTEAFF.

The chain has TRBV5-4 and TRBJ2-1, with 10 positions matching TRBD2. CDR1 and CDR2 (germline): SGHNT, YYREEE (reference sequence). Unmatched junction bases numbered 4, after V lost 1 base and J lost 3 bases. This CDR3 contains 16 residues. This chain's CDR3 is CASSLLSGRIYNEQFF. The CDR3 DNA sequence: TGTGCCAGCAGCTTGCTTAGCGGGAGGATCTACAATGAGCAGTTCTTC.

J is TRBJ1-1 and V is TRBV5-8; D gene uncertain. Germline assignment: CDR1 SGHTS and CDR2 YDEGEE. The CDR3 is 15 amino acids. The ends were cut back, 0 bases at V and 4 bases at J, with 13 bases in the middle. CDR3 in amino acids: CASSLVRQMVTEAFF. The CDR3 DNA follows: TGTGCCAGCAGCTTGGTGCGGCAGATGGTCACTGAAGCTTTCTTT.

The chain uses TRBV2 and TRBJ2-7; 7 nucleotides line up with TRBD2. The CDR3 extends over 15 amino acids. J lost 2 bases, V lost 5 bases, and 9 bases had no gene match. Germline assignment: CDR1 SNHLY and CDR2 FYNNEI. Here the CDR3 DNA reads TGTGCCAGCAGTAGCGGGATCCGGGGCCCCTACGAGCAGTACTTC. Protein: CASSSGIRGPYEQYF.